In this sample, the clone carrying this TCR beta chain turned up once. Across over 20 US areas, participants ranged in age from about 18 to 90 years. The V end was cut by 3 bases, the J end by 0 bases, with 5 bases between. Germline CDR1 is MDHEN and CDR2 is SYDVKM. This CDR3 contains 14 residues. These data come from a study of blood T cell repertoires in COVID-19. Clones were read by immunoSEQ multiplex PCR, and TCRdb kept only the in-frame ones, dropping some. The sample holds fewer than 350,000 clones, roughly 89% seen once. Specimen: PBMCs or T cells enriched from blood (not recorded which). The V call is TRBV28, the J call TRBJ1-4; no reliable D call. The TCR sequence derives from a woman in her 40s who had recovered from COVID-19. DNA of the CDR3: TGTGCCAGCAGTTTTCATGCAACTAATGAAAAACTGTTTTTT. Translating it yields CASSFHATNEKLFF.